The sequence of this T cell receptor (beta chain) was determined in a study of beta chain features in type 1 diabetes. Expressed TCRB transcripts were sequenced, since all the RNA that had been isolated was reverse transcribed. The assay was immunoSEQ multiplex PCR, and TCRdb's table has in-frame clones only and misses some. The sample lists about 660,000 clones; roughly 13% were seen once. Study-level findings and limits: Compared with healthy donors, patients appeared to share more similar naive, central memory and regulatory TCRB repertoires. Researchers report that Type 1 diabetes patients had moderately but significantly shorter TCRB CDR3s across all four CD4+ subsets.

Concerning this clone itself: What it binds is not known.

The material sequenced was naive CD4+ T cells from blood. The receptor comes from a man between 18 and 29 years old with type 1 diabetes.

The CDR3 nucleotides read TGTGCCTGGAGGCCGGGCGGGTACTCCTACGAGCAGTACTTC. It codes for CAWRPGGYSYEQYF. The rearrangement uses TRBV30 and TRBJ2-7; tentative D call: TRBD2 (5 bases). V was pared by 3 bases and J by 0 bases, with 12 bases between. The CDR3 loop spans 14 amino acids. From germline, CDR1 is GTSNPN and CDR2 SVGIG (reference sequence).